These 12 T cell receptor beta chains originate from one sample sequenced in a study of shared clonotypes between healthy human individuals. Sequencing was performed with immunoSEQ multiplex PCR; in TCRdb, only in-frame clones are kept and a portion is missing. Altogether around 700,000 clones are present, 72% being singletons, with the ten largest covering 1.8%. Sequencing input: memory CD4+ T cells sorted from blood. The sample's subset: CD45RA-negative fraction. These TCRs come from a woman in her 30s in good health.

The rearrangement links TRBV28 to TRBJ1-5; D is perhaps TRBD1 (5 bases). The CDR3 is made up of 17 amino acids. V was shortened by 9 bases and J by 4 bases, with 25 bases between the two germline ends. Looked up from germline, CDR1 is MDHEN and CDR2 is SYDVKM. The CDR3 DNA sequence: TGTGCCAGTGGGACCAAATGGGACTTGGGCATGAATCAGCCCCAGCATTTT. Translation: CASGTKWDLGMNQPQHF.

This chain joins TRBV11-2 and TRBJ2-7, with D perhaps given as TRBD1 or TRBD2 (6 bases each). The V end lost 4 bases, the J end lost 2 bases, and 21 bases lay between the germline ends. The CDR3 length is 17 residues. From germline, CDR1 is SGHAT and CDR2 FQNNGV. CDR3: CASSSTGTPGLTYEQYF. The CDR3 DNA reads TGTGCCAGCAGCTCAACCGGGACACCGGGACTCACCTACGAGCAGTACTTC.

The CDR3 loop reads CASSLVETPATEAFF. The CDR3 bases are TGTGCCAGCAGCTTAGTCGAGACGCCTGCCACTGAAGCTTTCTTT. The chain has TRBV7-8 and TRBJ1-1; no definite D call. The CDR3 is 15 amino acids. Germline CDR1 is SGHVS and CDR2 is FQNEAQ. Trimming took off 1 base at V and 4 bases at J, with 13 bases between the two ends.

The V call is TRBV2, the J call TRBJ2-7, with 8 positions matching TRBD2. J gave up 9 bases and V 4 bases, and 5 bases lay outside the gene matches. CDR3 length: 12 amino acids. Germline V gene lookup returns CDR1 SNHLY and CDR2 FYNNEI. CDR3 residues: CASSASGSRQYF. The CDR3 nucleotides read TGTGCCAGCAGTGCCAGCGGGAGCAGGCAGTACTTC.

The genes are TRBV30 and TRBJ2-5; 7 bases are a match to TRBD1. The CDR3 runs 12 residues. The germline CDR1 and CDR2 sequences are GTSNPN and SVGIG (reference sequence). The junction had 4 bases not matched to a gene; V was cut back by 4 bases and J by 5 bases. Here the CDR3 DNA reads TGTGCCTGGAAACAGGGGTGGGAGACCCAGTACTTC. It codes for CAWKQGWETQYF. The whole variable domain, remainder taken from reference TRBV30 and TRBJ2-5, is SQTIHQWPATLVQPVGSPLSLECTVEGTSNPNLYWYRQAAGRGLQLLFYSVGIGQISSEVPQNLSASRPQDRQFILSSKKLLLSDSGFYLCAWKQGWETQYFGPGTRLLVL.

This sequence joins TRBV30 and TRBJ1-6; D unresolved. CDR1 is GTSNPN and CDR2 is SVGIG in the germline V gene (reference sequence). V was pared by 4 bases and J by 14 bases, with 21 bases between. CDR3 size: 14 residues. The CDR3 DNA sequence: TGTGCCTGGAAGCCCGGCGGAGGGTCCGGGACCCTCCACTTT. Its translation: CAWKPGGGSGTLHF.

This sequence joins TRBV28 and TRBJ1-2; D gene ambiguous. The V gene's germline CDR1 is MDHEN and CDR2 SYDVKM. With 6 bases removed from V and 2 bases from J, the gap between germline ends came to 13 bases. The CDR3 has 14 residues. Written as DNA, the CDR3 is TGTGCCAGCAGGCGGAGCATAGCAAACTATGGCTACACCTTC. Its protein product is CASRRSIANYGYTF.

The chain couples TRBV28 to TRBJ2-3; TRBD2 agrees at 7 bases. The CDR3 runs 14 residues. V lost 5 bases, J lost 2 bases, and 4 bases stayed unmatched. The germline CDR1 and CDR2 sequences are MDHEN and SYDVKM. The CDR3 here is CASSQAGFTDTQYF. CDR3 in DNA: TGTGCCAGCAGTCAAGCGGGGTTCACAGATACGCAGTATTTT.

This clone occurred a few times. J is TRBJ1-3 and V is TRBV28, with D unclear. V lost 7 bases to trimming and J lost 0 bases, with 10 bases between them. CDR3 length equals 14 residues. The V gene's germline CDR1 is MDHEN and CDR2 SYDVKM. CDR3 sequence: CASMGPNSGNTIYF. DNA of the CDR3: TGTGCCAGCATGGGTCCCAACTCTGGAAACACCATATATTTT.

This rearrangement joins TRBV29-1 to TRBJ1-2; 9 bases line up with TRBD1. Germline lookup yields CDR1 SQVTM and CDR2 ANQGSEA. The J segment lost 4 bases and the V segment lost 6 bases, leaving 6 bases of the junction unmatched. This CDR3 has 13 amino acids. In nucleotides, the CDR3 is TGCAGCGTCACCGGGACAGGGACCTATGGCTACACCTTC. This codes for CSVTGTGTYGYTF. Together with reference TRBV29-1 and TRBJ1-2, the CDR3 gives the full variable domain: SAVISQKPSRDICQRGTSLTIQCQVDSQVTMMFWYRQQPGQSLTLIATANQGSEATYESGFVIDKFPISRPNLTFSTLTVSNMSPEDSSIYLCSVTGTGTYGYTFGSGTRLTVV.

Worth noting for this clone: Its ends do not fully match the called genes, so a read error is possible. The chain combines TRBV6-1 with TRBJ2-7; TRBD1 is a possible D gene (5 bases). The CDR3 runs to 15 residues. CDR1 MNHNS and CDR2 SASEGT come from the germline V gene. CDR3 DNA sequence: TGTGCCAGCACCTGGGGCCTCAGCGACTCCGACGAGCAGTACTTC. As protein: CASTWGLSDSDEQYF.

Comment on this clone: Distinct nucleotide sequences in the sample also encode this CDR3. This chain links TRBV5-1 with TRBJ1-1, with 7 nucleotides matching TRBD1. The CDR3 contains 15 residues. CDR1 and CDR2 (germline): SGHRS, YFSETQ. J lost 5 bases, V lost 5 bases, and 12 bases had no gene match. CDR3 protein: CASSTTRGVETEAFF. The DNA for the CDR3 is TGCGCCAGCAGTACCACCAGGGGGGTCGAGACTGAAGCTTTCTTT.